This T cell receptor (beta chain) comes out of a study of blood T cell repertoires in COVID-19. Authors' processing steps: Amplified reference gene primers provided the basis for estimating nucleated cell counts. TCRdb's copy holds only in-frame clones and misses some; the assay was immunoSEQ multiplex PCR. V and J calls plus clone size are reproduced from that table; the DNA served to infer D and trimming. The table includes 270,000 or so clones, roughly 90% detected once. The V end lost 3 bases, the J end lost 5 bases, and 11 bases lay between the germline ends. Germline V gene sequence: CDR1 SNHLY, CDR2 FYNNEI. The CDR3 length is 14 residues.

This rearrangement joins TRBV2 to TRBJ1-5; D unresolved. This TCR derives from a woman in her twenties or thirties with COVID-19, enrolled during active disease. Sequenced material: peripheral blood. Here the CDR3 DNA reads TGTGCCAGCAGTGATACGACGAGGGATCAGCCCCAGCATTTT. Protein product: CASSDTTRDQPQHF.